This TCR beta chain was identified during a study of T-cell memory formation after mild COVID-19. From 5'RACE with constant-segment primers came TCR alpha and TCR beta cDNA libraries that carried sample barcodes and UMIs. TCRdb independently ran MiXCR on the 5' RACE reads; one entry per CDR3 protein. The repertoire holds hundreds of thousands of distinct CDR3 sequences, with 15% to 20% as singletons. Study-wide findings and caveats: The main location of contracting CD4+ clones was CM and EM, and that of contracting CD8+ clones was EMRA.

About this clonotype itself: Its specificity is not known.

Germline V gene lookup returns CDR1 PRHDT and CDR2 FYEKMQ (reference sequence). Trimming removed 3 bases from V and 6 bases from J, with 13 bases in between. There are 14 residues in the CDR3. The TCR was taken from a man aged 18 to 29 who had mild COVID-19 (a few samples of this study predate the infection). Cell type and time point are not known. The sample was PBMCs or a T cell subset sorted from them (not recorded which). The chain recombines TRBV13 with TRBJ2-3; D tentatively fits TRBD1 or TRBD2 (6 bases each). The CDR3 coding sequence is TGTGCCAGCAGCTTGTGGGGGGCATTGGATACGCAGTATTTT. This encodes CASSLWGALDTQYF.